Each of the 14 T cell receptor beta chains below was sequenced from the same sample in a study of blood T cell repertoires in COVID-19 (dated by TCRdb to the early 2020s). Library preparation employed the immunoSEQ multiplex PCR assay. The table was pulled from immuneACCESS by TCRdb, which kept in-frame rearrangements only. Such tables lose some clones; where checked, under half of the loss comes from unresolved V genes, and the rest has no known cause. In this sample the table shows 130,000 to 150,000 clones, about four fifths of which occur a single time. Jointly, the top ten make up around 8.4% of the sample. The sample was peripheral blood. These receptors came from a human donor in a cohort sampled during active COVID-19.

The chain joins TRBV7-2 to TRBJ2-4; D is perhaps TRBD2 (5 bases). This CDR3 is 14 amino acids long. V lost 0 bases and J lost 2, with 5 bases in between. In germline, CDR1 is SGHTA, CDR2 FQGNSA. The CDR3 reads CASSLAGTKNIQYF. CDR3 DNA sequence: TGTGCCAGCAGCTTAGCCGGGACCAAAAACATTCAGTACTTC.

The CDR3 here is CASSVGTSGRSTYEQYF. The CDR3 DNA reads as TGTGCCAGCAGCGTCGGGACTAGCGGGAGGTCCACCTACGAGCAGTACTTC. The chain links TRBV9 to TRBJ2-7, with 15 bases aligning to TRBD2. The CDR3 has 17 amino acids. Trimming removed 2 bases from V and 2 bases from J; junction bases left unmatched: 5. The V gene's germline CDR1 is SGDLS and CDR2 YYNGEE.

The J gene is TRBJ2-7, the V gene TRBV7-9; tentatively, D is TRBD1 (6 bases). Deletions cut 3 bases from V and 0 bases from J, with 15 bases between. CDR3 length: 16 amino acids. CDR1 and CDR2 (germline): SEHNR, FQNEAQ (reference sequence). The CDR3 loop reads CASSFGRGPLSYEQYF. The CDR3 DNA reads TGTGCCAGCAGCTTCGGCAGGGGCCCACTCTCCTACGAGCAGTACTTC.

The V and J genes are TRBV6-2 or TRBV6-3 and TRBJ2-3, with TRBD1 identical over 7 bases. The V gene's germline CDR1 is MNHEY and CDR2 SVGEGT. J gave up 2 bases and V 0 bases, and 11 bases lay outside the gene matches. The CDR3 has 18 amino acids. CDR3 bases: TGTGCCAGCAGTTACTCTAACCCGGGACAGCATCTCACAGATACGCAGTATTTT. Residues: CASSYSNPGQHLTDTQYF.

This chain links TRBV15 with TRBJ1-1; 9 bases fit TRBD1. The CDR3 consists of 17 residues. In germline, CDR1 is LNHNV, CDR2 YYDKDF (reference sequence). V lost 1 base and J lost 4; bases outside the gene matches: 10. The CDR3 loop is CATSRVGGTGRTTEAFF. For the CDR3, the DNA is TGTGCCACCAGCAGAGTAGGGGGGACAGGGAGGACCACTGAAGCTTTCTTT. Filled out from reference TRBV15 and TRBJ1-1, the complete variable domain reads DAMVIQNPRYQVTQFGKPVTLSCSQTLNHNVMYWYQQKSSQAPKLLFHYYDKDFNNEADTPDNFQSRRPNTSFCFLDIRSPGLGDTAMYLCATSRVGGTGRTTEAFFGQGTRLTVV.

This clone has just a few counts. The rearrangement links TRBV25-1 to TRBJ2-3; D perhaps matches TRBD1 (5 bases). V gave up 2 bases and J gave up 2 bases, with 8 bases separating them. The CDR3 extends over 14 amino acids. Germline CDR1 reads MGHDK; CDR2 reads SYGVNS. The CDR3 loop is CASSERQNTDTQYF. The CDR3 coding sequence is TGTGCCAGCAGTGAAAGACAGAACACAGATACGCAGTATTTT.

The chain joins TRBV25-1 to TRBJ1-5; weak D call: TRBD1 (5 bases). There are 17 residues in the CDR3. Trimming stripped 3 bases from V and 0 bases from J, with 15 bases between. Per germline, CDR1 MGHDK and CDR2 SYGVNS. CDR3 sequence: CASSDDVLQGSNQPQHF. As DNA, the CDR3 is TGTGCCAGCAGTGATGACGTCCTTCAGGGTAGCAATCAGCCCCAGCATTTT.

This clone was detected ten times or more. The chain joins TRBV15 to TRBJ2-6; 8 bases are shared with TRBD1. The junction had 7 bases not matched to a gene; V was cut back by 6 bases and J by 0 bases. CDR3 length equals 17 residues. The germline gives CDR1 LNHNV, CDR2 YYDKDF (reference sequence). For the CDR3, the DNA is TGTGCCACCAGGAGACAGGGGAGTCACTCTGGGGCCAACGTCCTGACTTTC. It is translated as CATRRQGSHSGANVLTF.

This clone was seen repeatedly, ten times or more. The chain links TRBV28 to TRBJ1-2, with D uncertain. Between the trimmed V and J ends, which lost 1 base and 4 bases, there was a span of 7 bases. The CDR3 consists of 13 residues. The germline V gene encodes CDR1 MDHEN and CDR2 SYDVKM. CDR3: CASSLSGIYGYTF. The CDR3 nucleotides are TGTGCCAGCAGTTTATCCGGGATCTATGGCTACACCTTC.

This rearrangement joins TRBV19 to TRBJ2-7; 7 positions match TRBD2. This CDR3 spans 13 amino acids. Germline V lookup: CDR1 LNHDA, CDR2 SQIVND (reference sequence). The V and J ends lost 5 bases and 2 bases, in that order; junction bases with no gene match: 3. The DNA for the CDR3 is TGTGCCAGTAGTCGAAGCGGGGCCTACGAGCAGTACTTC. The encoded protein is CASSRSGAYEQYF.

CDR3 sequence: CSVAKEGLYEQYF. CDR3 sequence (DNA): TGCAGCGTTGCAAAGGAGGGCCTCTACGAGCAGTACTTC. This chain links TRBV29-1 with TRBJ2-7; weak D call: TRBD2 (6 bases). Trimming removed 4 bases at V and 3 bases at J, with 13 bases between. This CDR3 has 13 residues. Germline V gives CDR1 SQVTM, CDR2 ANQGSEA.

The rearrangement joins TRBV28 to TRBJ2-2; 7 nucleotides match TRBD1. Trimming at V came to 3 bases and at J to 5 bases, leaving 6 bases not matched to a gene. The CDR3 totals 15 residues. Germline-derived CDR1 and CDR2 are MDHEN and SYDVKM. CDR3 region: CASSFNRGRTGELFF. CDR3 sequence (DNA): TGTGCCAGCAGTTTTAACAGGGGTAGAACCGGGGAGCTGTTTTTT.

The V gene is TRBV9, the J gene TRBJ2-1, with TRBD2 identical over 7 bases. The CDR3 runs 16 residues. The germline V gene encodes CDR1 SGDLS and CDR2 YYNGEE. V lost 4 bases to trimming and J lost 0 bases; unmatched junction nucleotides: 7. Here the CDR3 reads CASSTLAGGSYNEQFF. The CDR3 bases are TGTGCCAGCAGCACATTAGCGGGTGGCTCCTACAATGAGCAGTTCTTC.

This chain joins TRBV5-8 and TRBJ1-4; 7 bases agree with TRBD1. The germline gives CDR1 SGHTS, CDR2 YDEGEE. CDR3 size: 14 residues. Unmatched junction bases numbered 8, after V lost 2 bases and J lost 10 bases. CDR3 nucleotide sequence: TGTGCCAGCAGCTTACGTTGGGACAGTGGAAAACTGTTTTTT. It encodes CASSLRWDSGKLFF.